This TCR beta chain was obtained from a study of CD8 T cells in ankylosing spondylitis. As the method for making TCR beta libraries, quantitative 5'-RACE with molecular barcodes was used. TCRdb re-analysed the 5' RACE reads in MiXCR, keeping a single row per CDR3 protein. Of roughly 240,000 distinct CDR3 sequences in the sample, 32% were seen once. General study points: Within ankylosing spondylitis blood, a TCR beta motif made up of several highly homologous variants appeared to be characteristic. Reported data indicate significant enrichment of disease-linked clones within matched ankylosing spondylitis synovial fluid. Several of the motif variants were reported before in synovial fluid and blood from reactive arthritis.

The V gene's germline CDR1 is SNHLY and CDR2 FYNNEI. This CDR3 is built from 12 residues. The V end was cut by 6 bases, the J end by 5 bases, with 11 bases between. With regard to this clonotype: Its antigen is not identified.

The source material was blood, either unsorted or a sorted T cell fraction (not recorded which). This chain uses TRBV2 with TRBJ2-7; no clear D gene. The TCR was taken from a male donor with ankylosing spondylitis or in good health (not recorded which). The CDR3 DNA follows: TGTGCCAGCAGGGGGTCTTACCACGAGCAGTACTTC. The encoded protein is CASRGSYHEQYF.